The source of this TCR beta chain is a study of control samples from healthy donors and cancer patients. Trimming stripped 3 bases from V and 4 bases from J, with 9 bases between. This CDR3 comprises 13 residues. Germline CDR1 is MGHRA and CDR2 is YSYEKL. TCRdb keeps only in-frame clones here, not all; method: immunoSEQ multiplex PCR. The data contain 130,000 or so clones, 90% to 95% of them singletons. This clone was seen just once. The clonotype originates from a man aged 40-50 years in good health. Sequenced sample: blood. The V and J genes are TRBV4-1 and TRBJ2-5; unclear D gene. CDR3 coding DNA: TGCGCCAGCAGCCACTTTTATAGAGAGACCCAGTACTTC. Its protein is CASSHFYRETQYF.